This T cell receptor (beta chain) was recovered during a study of OX40 agonist ivuxolimab in advanced cancers. Looking at the study overall: Treatment received earlier with anti-PD-1, anti-PD-L1 or anti-CTLA-4 agents was allowed, and over 35% had some. Findings and caveats of the study: Antigen targets of the expanded peripheral T cells went undetermined. Among the least clonally expanded were partial responders at 0.1-3.0 mg/kg. Compared with CD4+, CD8+ T cells on average had more expanded clones.

In the case of this clone: Its specificity is unknown. The sample contains more than one DNA sequence encoding this CDR3.

This CDR3 contains 13 residues. Germline-derived CDR1 and CDR2 are ENHRY and SYGVKD. The V end was cut by 10 bases, the J end by 6 bases, with 18 bases between. Sequencing used immunoSEQ multiplex PCR; TCRdb keeps in-frame clones, though not all of them. The sample shows 60,000 or so clones, over 75% of them seen only once. The sequence came from an adult with an advanced solid tumor such as melanoma, head and neck, liver or kidney cancer. Source: CD4+ or CD8+ T cells sorted from blood, taken in a trial of the OX40 agonist ivuxolimab. The chain carries TRBV10-3 and TRBJ1-1; tentatively, D is TRBD1 (6 bases). CDR3: CATERGGNAEAFF. CDR3 nucleotides: TGTGCCACCGAGAGGGGGGGAAATGCTGAAGCTTTCTTT.